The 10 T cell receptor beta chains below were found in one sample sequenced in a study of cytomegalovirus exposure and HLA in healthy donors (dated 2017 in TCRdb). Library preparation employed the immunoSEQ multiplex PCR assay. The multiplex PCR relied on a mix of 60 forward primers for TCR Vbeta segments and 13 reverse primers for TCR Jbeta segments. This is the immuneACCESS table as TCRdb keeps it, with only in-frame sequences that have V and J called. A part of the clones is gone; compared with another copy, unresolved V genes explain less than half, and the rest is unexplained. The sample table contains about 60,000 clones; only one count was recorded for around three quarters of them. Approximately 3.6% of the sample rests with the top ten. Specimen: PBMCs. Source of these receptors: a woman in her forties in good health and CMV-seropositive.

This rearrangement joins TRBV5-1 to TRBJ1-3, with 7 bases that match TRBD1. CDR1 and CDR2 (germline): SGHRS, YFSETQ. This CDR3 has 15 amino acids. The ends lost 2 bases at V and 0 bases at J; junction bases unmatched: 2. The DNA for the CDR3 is TGCGCCAGCAGCTTACAGGGGAACTCTGGAAACACCATATATTTT. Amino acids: CASSLQGNSGNTIYF.

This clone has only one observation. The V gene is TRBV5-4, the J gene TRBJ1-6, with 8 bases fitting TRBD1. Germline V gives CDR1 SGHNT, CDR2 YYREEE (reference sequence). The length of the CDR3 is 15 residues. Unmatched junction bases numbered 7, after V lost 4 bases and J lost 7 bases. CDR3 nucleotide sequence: TGTGCCAGCAGCACCTGGACAGGGTGGAATTCACCCCTCCACTTT. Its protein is CASSTWTGWNSPLHF.

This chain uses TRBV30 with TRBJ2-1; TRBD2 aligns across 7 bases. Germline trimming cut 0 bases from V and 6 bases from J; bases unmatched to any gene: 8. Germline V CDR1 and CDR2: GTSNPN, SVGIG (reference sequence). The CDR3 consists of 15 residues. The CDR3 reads CAWSVWWGGFNEQFF. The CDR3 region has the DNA TGTGCCTGGAGTGTATGGTGGGGGGGTTTCAATGAGCAGTTCTTC.

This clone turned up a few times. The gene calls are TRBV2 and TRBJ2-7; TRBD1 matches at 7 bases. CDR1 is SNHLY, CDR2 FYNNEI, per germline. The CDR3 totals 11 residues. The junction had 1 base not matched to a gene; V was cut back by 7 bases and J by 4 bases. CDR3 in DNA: TGTGCCAGCACCAGGGGGTACGAGCAGTACTTC. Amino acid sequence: CASTRGYEQYF.

The CDR3 DNA sequence: TGTGCCAGTAGAGTATATAGAGGACAGGGAAGCAATCAGCCCCAGCATTTT. Its translation is CASRVYRGQGSNQPQHF. The chain is built from TRBV19 and TRBJ1-5; 8 nucleotides line up with TRBD1. Trimming took 6 bases from V and 1 from J; bases not matched to a gene: 11. The germline CDR1 and CDR2 sequences are LNHDA and SQIVND (reference sequence). The CDR3 runs 17 residues.

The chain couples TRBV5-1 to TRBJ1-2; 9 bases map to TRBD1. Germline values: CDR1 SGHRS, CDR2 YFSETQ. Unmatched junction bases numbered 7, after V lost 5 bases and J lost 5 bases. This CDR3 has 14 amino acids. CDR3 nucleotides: TGCGCCAGCAGAAGGGACAGGGAGGTGTATGGCTACACCTTC. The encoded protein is CASRRDREVYGYTF. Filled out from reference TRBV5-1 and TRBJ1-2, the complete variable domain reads KAGVTQTPRYLIKTRGQQVTLSCSPISGHRSVSWYQQTPGQGLQFLFEYFSETQRNKGNFPGRFSGRQFSNSRSEMNVSTLELGDSALYLCASRRDREVYGYTFGSGTRLTVV.

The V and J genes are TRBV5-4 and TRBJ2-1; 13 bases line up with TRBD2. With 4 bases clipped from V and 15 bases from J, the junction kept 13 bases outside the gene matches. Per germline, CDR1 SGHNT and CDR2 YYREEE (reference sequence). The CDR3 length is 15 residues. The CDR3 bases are TGTGCCAGCAGCCTGGGCGGGACTAGCGGGACCAAGGGGTTCTTC. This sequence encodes CASSLGGTSGTKGFF.

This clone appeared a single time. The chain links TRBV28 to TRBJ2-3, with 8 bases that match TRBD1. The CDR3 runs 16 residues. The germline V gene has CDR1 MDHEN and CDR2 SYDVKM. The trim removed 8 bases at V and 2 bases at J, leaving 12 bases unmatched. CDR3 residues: CASPPGTGASTDTQYF. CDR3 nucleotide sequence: TGTGCCAGCCCTCCCGGGACAGGCGCCTCCACAGATACGCAGTATTTT.

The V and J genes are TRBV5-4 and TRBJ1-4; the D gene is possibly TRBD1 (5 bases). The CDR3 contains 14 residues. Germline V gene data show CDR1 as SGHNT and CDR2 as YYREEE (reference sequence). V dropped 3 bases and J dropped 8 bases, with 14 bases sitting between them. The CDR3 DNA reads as TGTGCCAGCAGCTCCGGGAGGGGACGAGAAAAACTGTTTTTT. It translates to CASSSGRGREKLFF.

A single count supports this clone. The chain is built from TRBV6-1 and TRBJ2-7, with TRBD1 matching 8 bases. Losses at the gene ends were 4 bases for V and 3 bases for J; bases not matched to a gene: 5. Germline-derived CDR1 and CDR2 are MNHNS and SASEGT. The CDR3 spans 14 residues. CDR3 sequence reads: CASSVLGQDYEQYF. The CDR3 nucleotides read TGTGCCAGCAGTGTCCTGGGACAGGACTACGAGCAGTACTTC.